Listed below are T cell receptor beta chains from one sample, sequenced in a study of resident and recirculating memory T cells in vitiligo. Here immunoSEQ multiplex PCR was the method, and the copy in TCRdb shows in-frame clones only, minus some. There are roughly 80,000 clones in the sample; 92% occur only once, and more than 4.5% lies in the top ten. The source material was blood. Source of these receptors: a male donor with vitiligo. Both conserved end residues are part of each CDR3. A D gene is named only where the DNA matches it firmly. The size field is filled for only some rows; it gives once, few, many or a size class.

D	size	J	V	DNA	CDR3
TRBD1	NA	TRBJ2-1	TRBV4-1	TGCGCCAGCAGCCAGAGGGCTCCCGGGACAGGGTTCTCCAATGAGCAGTTCTTC	CASSQRAPGTGFSNEQFF
TRBD1	NA	TRBJ1-1	TRBV30	TGTGCCTGGAGTCCTGGGACAGGGAAAGCTTTCTTT	CAWSPGTGKAFF
TRBD1	NA	TRBJ1-1	TRBV19	TGTGCCAGTAGTCAAGGGGGCGCCGGGACTGAAGCTTTCTTT	CASSQGGAGTEAFF
TRBD2	NA	TRBJ2-1	TRBV7-9	TGTGCCAGCAGCCCCCCCGGGACTAGCGTAAATGAGCAGTTCTTC	CASSPPGTSVNEQFF
TRBD2	NA	TRBJ2-7	TRBV6-1	TGTGCCAGCAGTGATGGACTAGCGGGAGGAGACGAGCAGTACTTC	CASSDGLAGGDEQYF
TRBD2	few	TRBJ2-7	TRBV5-8	TGTGCCAGCAGCCCAATGCTAGCGGCAACCTACGAGCAGTACTTC	CASSPMLAATYEQYF
TRBD1	NA	TRBJ1-2	TRBV19	TGTGCCAGTAGTATAGTCGCCGGACAGGGGGCTTTATACGGCTACACCTTC	CASSIVAGQGALYGYTF
TRBD2	few	TRBJ2-1	TRBV5-4	TGTGCCAGCAGCATCGGACTAGCGGGGGGGAGCTCCTACAATGAGCAGTTCTTC	CASSIGLAGGSSYNEQFF
TRBD2	NA	TRBJ2-5	TRBV5-1	TGCGCCAGCAGCAGAAGCCCGGCGGGAGTCGAGACCCAGTACTTC	CASSRSPAGVETQYF
TRBD2	NA	TRBJ2-1	TRBV9	TGTGCCAGCAGCGGGGGGGGGAGCGGAGGTCCGGTTTACAATGAGCAGTTCTTC	CASSGGGSGGPVYNEQFF
TRBD2	once	TRBJ2-7	TRBV7-9	TGTGCCAGCAGCTTAGGCGGGGGGGCCCCCTACGAGCAGTACTTC	CASSLGGGAPYEQYF
NA	few	TRBJ2-1	TRBV5-5	TGTGCCAGCAGCTTGGGGGGAAACAGGGTGGAGCAGTTCTTC	CASSLGGNRVEQFF
TRBD1	NA	TRBJ2-7	TRBV27	TGTGCCAGCAGAAGGGGGCAGGCCCTCTACGAGCAGTACTTC	CASRRGQALYEQYF
NA	few	TRBJ1-1	TRBV5-4	TGTGCCAGCAGCCACCACAGTTCCGACACTGAAGCTTTCTTT	CASSHHSSDTEAFF
TRBD2	NA	TRBJ2-1	TRBV7-9	TGTGCCACCGCGGGACTAGCGGGAAGCCCCAGCTCCTACAATGAGCAGTTCTTC	CATAGLAGSPSSYNEQFF
TRBD1	NA	TRBJ2-2	TRBV10-1	TGCGCCAGCAGTACAGGGGGCGCGCCCGGGGAGCTGTTTTTT	CASSTGGAPGELFF
NA	NA	TRBJ1-2	TRBV5-6	TGTGCCAGCAGCCCCGACTGGGCCGCGGGCCTCTATGGCTACACCTTC	CASSPDWAAGLYGYTF
NA	NA	TRBJ2-3	TRBV30	TGTGCCTGGAGGGACTCAGTCATCACAGATACGCAGTATTTT	CAWRDSVITDTQYF
NA	NA	TRBJ2-3	TRBV6-5	TGTGCCAGCAGTTACTCCCAGCGAGGCACAGATACGCAGTATTTT	CASSYSQRGTDTQYF
NA	NA	TRBJ1-1	TRBV5-8	TGTGCCAGCAGCTTTCAAGGGAGTAACACTGAAGCTTTCTTT	CASSFQGSNTEAFF
TRBD2	NA	TRBJ2-7	TRBV5-4	TGTGCCAGCAGCCGGGGACTAGCGAGCACTGGGGCCTACGAGCAGTACTTC	CASSRGLASTGAYEQYF
NA	once	TRBJ2-3	TRBV6-4	TGTGCCAGCAGTGACTCAGGGGGAGGGGAAACAGATACGCAGTATTTT	CASSDSGGGETDTQYF
TRBD1	NA	TRBJ2-7	TRBV5-1	TGCGCCAGCCGTCAGGGGGCCGCCTACGAGCAGTACTTC	CASRQGAAYEQYF
TRBD1	NA	TRBJ1-3	TRBV9	TGTGCCAGCAGCCGACGGGACAGTCCAAACACCATATATTTT	CASSRRDSPNTIYF
NA	NA	TRBJ1-5	TRBV14	TGTGCCAGCAGCCTCTTCAGACGGGGGGGGAGCAATCAGCCCCAGCATTTT	CASSLFRRGGSNQPQHF
NA	once	TRBJ1-2	TRBV4-1	TGCGCCAGCAGCCAAGTGGTAGGGGTTAGGTATGGCTACACCTTC	CASSQVVGVRYGYTF
NA	NA	TRBJ2-7	TRBV11-2	TGTGCCAGCAGCTTCTACGAGCAGTACTTC	CASSFYEQYF
NA	NA	TRBJ1-2	TRBV28	TGTGCCAGCAGCCCCGGGGAGTACTATGGCTACACCTTC	CASSPGEYYGYTF
TRBD2	NA	TRBJ2-1	TRBV7-2	TGTGCCAGCATAGCGGGAGTCGTTGCCAATGAGCAGTTCTTC	CASIAGVVANEQFF
NA	NA	TRBJ2-7	TRBV27	TGTGCCAGCAGTTTCCGGGCCAGGGGAAAAACCTACGAGCAGTACTTC	CASSFRARGKTYEQYF
NA	NA	TRBJ2-1	TRBV7-8	TGTGCCAGCAGCTTAGTCGGGGTACCCTACAATGAGCAGTTCTTC	CASSLVGVPYNEQFF
TRBD2	once	TRBJ2-1	TRBV19	TGTGCCAGTAGGGGACTAGCGGGAGGACCCACCTACAATGAGCAGTTCTTC	CASRGLAGGPTYNEQFF
NA	NA	TRBJ2-3	TRBV9	TGTGCCAGCAGCGTGCGAGAGGGAGCGACAGATACGCAGTATTTT	CASSVREGATDTQYF
NA	NA	TRBJ1-1	TRBV5-1	TGCGCCAGCAGCCTCCCGTCAGCTGAAGCTTTCTTT	CASSLPSAEAFF
NA	NA	TRBJ1-1	TRBV30	TGTGCCTGGAGTAGGACAAGGCAAGCTTTCTTT	CAWSRTRQAFF
TRBD2	NA	TRBJ2-1	TRBV6-1	TGTGCCAGCAGTCGGAAGACTAGCGGGATCAATGAGCAGTTCTTC	CASSRKTSGINEQFF
TRBD1	NA	TRBJ1-2	TRBV5-4	TGTGCCAGCAGCTCCGTTCGACAGGGGGGTTATGGCTACACCTTC	CASSSVRQGGYGYTF
NA	NA	TRBJ2-1	TRBV13	TGTGCCAGCAGCCCTACAGGGCGCAGTTTCAATGAGCAGTTCTTC	CASSPTGRSFNEQFF
NA	NA	TRBJ1-2	TRBV6-5	TGTGCCAGCAGTTACGCTCCGCGGCTCTATGGCTACACCTTC	CASSYAPRLYGYTF
NA	NA	TRBJ2-3	TRBV28	TGTGCCAGCAGTTCCCCCGAACCCCGGGATACGCAGTATTTT	CASSSPEPRDTQYF
NA	NA	TRBJ1-2	TRBV4-2	TGTGCCAGCAGCCAAACAACAGGGTCTCCTAACTATGGCTACACCTTC	CASSQTTGSPNYGYTF
TRBD2	NA	TRBJ2-7	TRBV4-1	TGCGCCAGCACCCCTATTGCGGGAGGCATCTACGAGCAGTACTTC	CASTPIAGGIYEQYF
TRBD2	few	TRBJ2-1	TRBV7-2	TGTGCCAGCAGCCAAGAACTAGCGGGAGGGCCCTACAATGAGCAGTTCTTC	CASSQELAGGPYNEQFF
TRBD2	NA	TRBJ2-2	TRBV9	TGTGCCAGCAGCACTCAAACTAGCGCCGGGGAGCTGTTTTTT	CASSTQTSAGELFF
NA	NA	TRBJ1-1	TRBV10-2	TGCGCCAGCAGTGAATTGACCTACGAAACGAGGGAAGCTTTCTTT	CASSELTYETREAFF
TRBD2	NA	TRBJ2-5	TRBV5-4	TGTGCCAGCAGCTGGGAGGGGTGGGGGGTCCAAGAGACCCAGTACTTC	CASSWEGWGVQETQYF
TRBD2	NA	TRBJ2-7	TRBV4-3	TGCGCCAGCAGCCAAGATATGAGCGGGAGGGCCGCTTACGAGCAGTACTTC	CASSQDMSGRAAYEQYF
NA	NA	TRBJ2-7	TRBV7-2	TGTGCCAGCAGCCCCGGGGGGCGCCACGAGCAGTACTTC	CASSPGGRHEQYF
NA	NA	TRBJ2-3	TRBV5-4	TGTGCCAGCAGCAACGGACTAGGGGGGTTCGGGTCAGATACGCAGTATTTT	CASSNGLGGFGSDTQYF